This T cell receptor (beta chain) was documented in a study of T cell repertoires in cytomegalovirus infection. Study-level information: Public TCR beta signatures indicated both CMV infection and matching HLA type.

TCRdb itself ran the reads through MiXCR, one entry per CDR3 protein. This sample has roughly 230,000 distinct CDR3 sequences; approximately 22% occur once, and the top ten carry over 15%. As for this clonotype: One end of the junction varies from germline; a read error may be responsible.

The germline V gene encodes CDR1 MDHEN and CDR2 SYDVKM. The CDR3 extends over 12 amino acids. The sequence was collected from a human donor in good health (CMV status not recorded). Some clones in this sample may be carry-over from other donors' samples. J is TRBJ2-1 and V is TRBV28; D unclear. Sequencing was done on a sample of CD8+ T cells from PBMCs. The CDR3 DNA follows: TGTGCCAACAGTTTCCTCGGTAATGAGCAGTTCTTC. This sequence encodes CANSFLGNEQFF.